The rows below give T cell receptor beta chains drawn from one sample of a study of beta chain features in type 1 diabetes. Some clones are missing from TCRdb's copy, which holds only in-frame ones; the method was immunoSEQ multiplex PCR. The sample holds about 370,000 clones; more than 13% are singletons and the top ten take under 0.02%. The specimen was naive CD4+ T cells from blood. The receptor source for this set is a woman aged 18-29 years in good health. CDR3s include the opening cysteine and the closing phenylalanine or tryptophan. Each record gives: J gene, V gene, clone size, CDR3 protein. Only part of the rows carry a size: once, few, many, or a class if the clone is expanded.

j_gene: TRBJ2-3
v_gene: TRBV7-2
abundance: few
CDR3aa: CASSLREVDTQYF

j_gene: TRBJ2-3
v_gene: TRBV5-1
abundance: .
CDR3aa: CASSPDYGITDTQYF

j_gene: TRBJ2-1
v_gene: TRBV29-1
abundance: .
CDR3aa: CSARQREGPNEQFF

j_gene: TRBJ1-1
v_gene: TRBV29-1
abundance: .
CDR3aa: CSVMFEAREAFF

j_gene: TRBJ1-2
v_gene: TRBV6-6
abundance: .
CDR3aa: CASSIGNNYGYTF

j_gene: TRBJ2-3
v_gene: TRBV18
abundance: .
CDR3aa: CASSPPGASTDTQYF

j_gene: TRBJ2-7
v_gene: TRBV6-6
abundance: .
CDR3aa: CASSYSYGDYEQYF

j_gene: TRBJ1-5
v_gene: TRBV6-5
abundance: .
CDR3aa: CASSVTGFQPQHF

j_gene: TRBJ1-4
v_gene: TRBV30
abundance: few
CDR3aa: CAWKKGTAKNEKLFF

j_gene: TRBJ2-1
v_gene: TRBV5-1
abundance: few
CDR3aa: CASSPRAASGSHEQFF

j_gene: TRBJ2-1
v_gene: TRBV28
abundance: few
CDR3aa: CASSSPASGSINEQFF

j_gene: TRBJ2-7
v_gene: TRBV6-5
abundance: few
CDR3aa: CASSSQGTGYEYEQYF

j_gene: TRBJ2-2
v_gene: TRBV30
abundance: .
CDR3aa: CAWRRLTGELFF

j_gene: TRBJ1-4
v_gene: TRBV29-1
abundance: .
CDR3aa: CSVDGSDSSNEKLFF

j_gene: TRBJ2-1
v_gene: TRBV7-9
abundance: few
CDR3aa: CASSFRGDNEQFF

j_gene: TRBJ1-2
v_gene: TRBV5-1
abundance: .
CDR3aa: CASSWEGDYGYTF

j_gene: TRBJ2-7
v_gene: TRBV28
abundance: .
CDR3aa: CASSLDRGREDF

j_gene: TRBJ1-2
v_gene: TRBV7-9
abundance: .
CDR3aa: CASSEGQIYGYTF

j_gene: TRBJ2-1
v_gene: TRBV7-2
abundance: few
CDR3aa: CASSPRGLAGGFGEQFF

j_gene: TRBJ1-5
v_gene: TRBV28
abundance: .
CDR3aa: CAGARQSSNQPQHF

j_gene: TRBJ1-2
v_gene: TRBV27
abundance: few
CDR3aa: CASRSPGQVGYGYTF

j_gene: TRBJ1-2
v_gene: TRBV19
abundance: .
CDR3aa: CASTGQAIYGYTF

j_gene: TRBJ2-7
v_gene: TRBV28
abundance: few
CDR3aa: CASSLFRQAYSYEQYF

j_gene: TRBJ1-1
v_gene: TRBV29-1
abundance: few
CDR3aa: CSGGVGEYSNTEAFF

j_gene: TRBJ2-7
v_gene: TRBV10-3
abundance: .
CDR3aa: CAISGGVAGGSHEQYF

j_gene: TRBJ2-1
v_gene: TRBV19
abundance: few
CDR3aa: CASKQGANEQFF

j_gene: TRBJ1-2
v_gene: TRBV5-4
abundance: .
CDR3aa: CASTFGQGDYGYTF

j_gene: TRBJ1-5
v_gene: TRBV13
abundance: few
CDR3aa: CASSLSGLGSQPQHF

j_gene: TRBJ2-1
v_gene: TRBV2
abundance: .
CDR3aa: CASSASGPYNEQFF

j_gene: TRBJ1-5
v_gene: TRBV30
abundance: few
CDR3aa: CAWSARTGNQPQHF

j_gene: TRBJ2-7
v_gene: TRBV19
abundance: few
CDR3aa: CASSHGTGRYEQYF

j_gene: TRBJ2-1
v_gene: TRBV28
abundance: .
CDR3aa: CASSDRVREQFF

j_gene: TRBJ2-1
v_gene: TRBV5-1
abundance: .
CDR3aa: CASSPLAGGNNEQFF

j_gene: TRBJ1-1
v_gene: TRBV7-9
abundance: few
CDR3aa: CASSLFNTNTEAFF

j_gene: TRBJ1-1
v_gene: TRBV5-1
abundance: .
CDR3aa: CASSLVGREAFF

j_gene: TRBJ1-2
v_gene: TRBV30
abundance: .
CDR3aa: CAWASHRGYGYTF

j_gene: TRBJ1-2
v_gene: TRBV5-4
abundance: few
CDR3aa: CASSYGTEEYGYTF

j_gene: TRBJ2-7
v_gene: TRBV11-2
abundance: few
CDR3aa: CASSLEAGVYYEQYF

j_gene: TRBJ1-4
v_gene: TRBV11-2
abundance: few
CDR3aa: CASSPVWGDEKLFF

j_gene: TRBJ2-7
v_gene: TRBV7-2
abundance: .
CDR3aa: CASIGTSSYEQYF

j_gene: TRBJ2-2
v_gene: TRBV7-9
abundance: few
CDR3aa: CASSAGTGELFF

j_gene: TRBJ1-2
v_gene: TRBV5-4
abundance: few
CDR3aa: CASSWRTGSYGYTF

j_gene: TRBJ2-7
v_gene: TRBV28
abundance: .
CDR3aa: CASKGSGIRRDEQYF

j_gene: TRBJ1-2
v_gene: TRBV28
abundance: .
CDR3aa: CASSPRFEANYGYTF

j_gene: TRBJ2-1
v_gene: TRBV28
abundance: .
CDR3aa: CASSLLGDRDFNEQFF

j_gene: TRBJ2-2
v_gene: TRBV29-1
abundance: .
CDR3aa: CSVEDRRGGFYTGELFF

j_gene: TRBJ2-5
v_gene: TRBV5-1
abundance: .
CDR3aa: CASSIGTARETQYF

j_gene: TRBJ1-2
v_gene: TRBV7-9
abundance: few
CDR3aa: CASSPGAGYGYTF

j_gene: TRBJ2-2
v_gene: TRBV28
abundance: .
CDR3aa: CASRRSSGTGGELFF

j_gene: TRBJ1-1
v_gene: TRBV30
abundance: .
CDR3aa: CAWSLNRATEAFF

j_gene: TRBJ1-2
v_gene: TRBV29-1
abundance: .
CDR3aa: CSALQGANYGYTF

j_gene: TRBJ2-1
v_gene: TRBV5-6
abundance: .
CDR3aa: CASSRRQYNEQFF

j_gene: TRBJ2-1
v_gene: TRBV19
abundance: .
CDR3aa: CASSIPGHSYEQFF